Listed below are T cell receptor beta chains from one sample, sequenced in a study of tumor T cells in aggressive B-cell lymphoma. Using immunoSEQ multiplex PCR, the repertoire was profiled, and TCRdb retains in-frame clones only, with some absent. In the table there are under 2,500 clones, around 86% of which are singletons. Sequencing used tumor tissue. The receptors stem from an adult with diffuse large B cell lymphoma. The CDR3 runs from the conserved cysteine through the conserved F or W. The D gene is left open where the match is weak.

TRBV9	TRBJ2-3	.	CASSPWTVVGTDTQYF
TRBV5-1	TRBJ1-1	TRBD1	CASSFLGTGGLGTEAFF
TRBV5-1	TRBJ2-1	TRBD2	CASSRELAGTYNEQFF
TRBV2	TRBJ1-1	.	CATTRSAEAFF
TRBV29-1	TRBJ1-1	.	CSVDVGDTEVFF
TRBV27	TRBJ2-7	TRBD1	CASSKSGQDIEQYF
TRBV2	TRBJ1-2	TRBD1	CASRRDRGFAGNGYTF
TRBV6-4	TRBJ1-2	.	CASSERRGLYGYTF
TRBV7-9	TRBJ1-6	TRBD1	CASSPSTGIGSPLHF
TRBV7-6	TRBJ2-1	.	CASSFLPYNEQFF
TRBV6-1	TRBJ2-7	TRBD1	CASSESWGQAVPEQYF
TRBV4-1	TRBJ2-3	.	CASSQVVQGGLTDTQYF
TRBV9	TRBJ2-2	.	CASSVGPPANTGELFF
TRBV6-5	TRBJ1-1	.	CASSYSLGGTEAFF
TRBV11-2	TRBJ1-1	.	CASSRGGNTEAFF
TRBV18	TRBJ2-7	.	CASSQGVENEQYF
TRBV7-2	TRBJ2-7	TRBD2	CASSLGRAGGPSYEQYF
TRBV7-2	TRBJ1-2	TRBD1	CASSLGGTGANYGYTF
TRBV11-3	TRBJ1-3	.	CASSQLTGGKKRNTIYF
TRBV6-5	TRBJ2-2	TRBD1	CASSGTGAGELFF
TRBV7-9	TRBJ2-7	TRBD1	CASSLAETGKSYEQYF
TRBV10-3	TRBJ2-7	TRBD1	CAIKGQGYEQYF
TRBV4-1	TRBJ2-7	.	CASSQDETYEQYF
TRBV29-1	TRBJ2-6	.	CSVGGASGANVLTF
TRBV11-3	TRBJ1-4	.	CASSSRQGFNEKLFF
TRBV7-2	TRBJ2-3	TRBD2	CASSLVTSGGATDTQYF
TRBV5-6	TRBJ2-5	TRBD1	CASSEKTGASQETQYF
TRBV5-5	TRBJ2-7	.	CASSLDNYEQYF
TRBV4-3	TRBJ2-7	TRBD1	CASSRGIGQGGYEQYF
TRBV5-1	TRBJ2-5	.	CASSAPPPGHRYQETQYF
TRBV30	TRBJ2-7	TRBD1	CAWGGTGRYEQYF
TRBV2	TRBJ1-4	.	CASNRQGGGEKLFF
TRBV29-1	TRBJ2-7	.	CSVGWGAGEQYF
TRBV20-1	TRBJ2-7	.	CSARDGYEQYF
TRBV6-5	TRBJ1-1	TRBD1	CASSRDRNTEAFF
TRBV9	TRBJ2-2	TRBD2	CASSVLAGPANTGELFF
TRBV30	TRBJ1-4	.	CACRGQIGNEKLFF
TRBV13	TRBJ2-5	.	CASSSQGRRTQYF